This T cell receptor beta chain is drawn from a study of T cell changes during pregnancy in multiple sclerosis. The assay was immunoSEQ multiplex PCR, and TCRdb's table has in-frame clones only and misses some. The sample has roughly 100,000 clones, around 92% seen once. Sequenced here: peripheral blood, sampled after pregnancy. The sequence derives from a female donor in good health, enrolled as a control in a pregnancy study.

For the CDR3, the DNA is TGTGCCAGCAGTTACGGCCCCCCAGGGCAGCCCCAGCATTTT. Protein product: CASSYGPPGQPQHF. This chain uses TRBV6-5 with TRBJ1-5; a possible D gene is TRBD1 (5 bases). The germline V gene has CDR1 MNHEY and CDR2 SVGAGI. The CDR3 is 14 residues long. V shed 2 bases and J shed 7 bases, with 12 bases lying between them.